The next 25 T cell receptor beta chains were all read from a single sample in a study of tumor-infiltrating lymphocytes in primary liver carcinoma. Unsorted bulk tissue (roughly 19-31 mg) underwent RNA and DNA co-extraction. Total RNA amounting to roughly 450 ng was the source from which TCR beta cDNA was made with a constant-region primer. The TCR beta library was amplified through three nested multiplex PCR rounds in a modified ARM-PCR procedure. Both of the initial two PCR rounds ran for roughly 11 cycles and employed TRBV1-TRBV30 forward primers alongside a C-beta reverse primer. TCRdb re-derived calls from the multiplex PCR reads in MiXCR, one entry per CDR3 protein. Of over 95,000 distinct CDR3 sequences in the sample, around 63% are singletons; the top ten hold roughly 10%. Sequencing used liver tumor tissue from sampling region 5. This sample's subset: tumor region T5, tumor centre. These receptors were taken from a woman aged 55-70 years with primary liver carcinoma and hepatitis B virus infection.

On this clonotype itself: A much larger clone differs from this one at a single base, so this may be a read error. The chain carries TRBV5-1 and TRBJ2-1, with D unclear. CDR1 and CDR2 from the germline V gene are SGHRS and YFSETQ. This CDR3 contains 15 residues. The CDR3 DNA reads TGCGCCAGAAGCTTGGGCGGTTTCTCCTACAATGAGCAGTTCTTC. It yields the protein CARSLGGFSYNEQFF.

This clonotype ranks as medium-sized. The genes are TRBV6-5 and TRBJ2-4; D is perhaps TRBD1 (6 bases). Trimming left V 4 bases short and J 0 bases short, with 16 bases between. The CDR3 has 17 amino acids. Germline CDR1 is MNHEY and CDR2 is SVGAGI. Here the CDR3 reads CASSSRGQTSAKNIQYF. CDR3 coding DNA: TGTGCCAGCAGTTCCCGTGGACAGACTTCAGCCAAAAACATTCAGTACTTC.

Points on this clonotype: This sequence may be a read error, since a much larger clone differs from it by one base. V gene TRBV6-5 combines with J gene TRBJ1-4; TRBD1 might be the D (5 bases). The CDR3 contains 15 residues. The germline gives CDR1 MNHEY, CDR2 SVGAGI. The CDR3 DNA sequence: TGTACCAGCAGTCGGCGACAGCCAGACAATGAAAAACTGTTTTTT. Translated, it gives CTSSRRQPDNEKLFF.

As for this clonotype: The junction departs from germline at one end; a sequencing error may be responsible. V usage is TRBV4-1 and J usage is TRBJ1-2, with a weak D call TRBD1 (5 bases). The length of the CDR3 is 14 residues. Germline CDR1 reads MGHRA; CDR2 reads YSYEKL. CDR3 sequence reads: CANSQEGRSYGYTF. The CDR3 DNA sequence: TGCGCCAACAGCCAAGAGGGGCGGAGCTATGGCTACACCTTC.

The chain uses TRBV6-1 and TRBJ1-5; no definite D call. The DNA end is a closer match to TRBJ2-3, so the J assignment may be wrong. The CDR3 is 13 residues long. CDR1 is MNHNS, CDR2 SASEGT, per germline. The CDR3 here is CASSETGAHPQYF. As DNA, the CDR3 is TGTGCCAGCAGTGAAACGGGCGCTCATCCCCAGTATTTT.

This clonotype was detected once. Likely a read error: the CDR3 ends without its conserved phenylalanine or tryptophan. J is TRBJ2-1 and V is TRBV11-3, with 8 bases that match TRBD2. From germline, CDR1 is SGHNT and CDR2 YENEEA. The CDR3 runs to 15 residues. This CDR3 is CARSSRGSGNNEQFL. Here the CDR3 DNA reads TGTGCCAGAAGCTCTCGGGGTAGCGGGAACAATGAGCAGTTCCTC.

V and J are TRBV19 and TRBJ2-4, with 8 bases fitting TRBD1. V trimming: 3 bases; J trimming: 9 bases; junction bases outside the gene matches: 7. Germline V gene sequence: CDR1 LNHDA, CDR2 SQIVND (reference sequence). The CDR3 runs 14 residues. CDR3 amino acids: CASSIQGAVRIQYF. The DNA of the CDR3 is TGTGCCAGTAGTATCCAGGGGGCGGTTCGCATTCAGTACTTC.

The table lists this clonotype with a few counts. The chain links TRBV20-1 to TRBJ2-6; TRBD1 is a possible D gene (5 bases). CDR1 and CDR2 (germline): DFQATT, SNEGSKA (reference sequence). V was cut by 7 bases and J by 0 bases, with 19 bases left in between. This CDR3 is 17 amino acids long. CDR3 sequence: CSVLDRQGFSGANVLTF. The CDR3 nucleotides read TGCAGTGTTTTAGATAGGCAGGGATTCTCTGGGGCCAACGTCCTGACTTTC.

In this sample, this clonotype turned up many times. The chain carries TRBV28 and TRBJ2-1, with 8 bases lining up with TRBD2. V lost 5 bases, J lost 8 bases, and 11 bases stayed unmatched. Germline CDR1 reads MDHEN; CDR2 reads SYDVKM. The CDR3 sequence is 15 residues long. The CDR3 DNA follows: TGTGCCAGCAGTACAGCGGGAGTGAAGATCTATGAGCAGTTCTTC. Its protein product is CASSTAGVKIYEQFF. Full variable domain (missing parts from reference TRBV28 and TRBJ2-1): DVKVTQSSRYLVKRTGEKVFLECVQDMDHENMFWYRQDPGLGLRLIYFSYDVKMKEKGDIPEGYSVSREKKERFSLILESASTNQTSMYLCASSTAGVKIYEQFFGPGTRLTVL.

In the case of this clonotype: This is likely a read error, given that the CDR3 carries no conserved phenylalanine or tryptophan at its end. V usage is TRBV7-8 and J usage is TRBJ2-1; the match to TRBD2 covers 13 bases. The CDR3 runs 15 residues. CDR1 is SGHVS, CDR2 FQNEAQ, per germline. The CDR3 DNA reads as TGTGACAGCAGTTACGGGACTAGCGGGACTCATGAGCAGTTCCTC. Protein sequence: CDSSYGTSGTHEQFL.

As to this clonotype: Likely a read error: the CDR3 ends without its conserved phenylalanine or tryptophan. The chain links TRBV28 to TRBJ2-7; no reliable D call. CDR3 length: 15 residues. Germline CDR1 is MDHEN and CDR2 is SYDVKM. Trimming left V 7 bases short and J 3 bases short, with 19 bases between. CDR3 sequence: CASTPDEAGGYEQYL. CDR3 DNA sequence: TGTGCCAGCACCCCAGATGAGGCTGGCGGCTACGAGCAGTACTTA.

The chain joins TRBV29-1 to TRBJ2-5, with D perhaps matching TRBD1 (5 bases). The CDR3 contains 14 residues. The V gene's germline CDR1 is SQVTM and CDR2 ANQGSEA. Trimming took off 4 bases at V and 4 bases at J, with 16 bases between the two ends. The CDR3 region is CSVGDGGAPETQYF. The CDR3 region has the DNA TGCAGCGTTGGGGATGGTGGGGCCCCAGAGACCCAGTACTTC.

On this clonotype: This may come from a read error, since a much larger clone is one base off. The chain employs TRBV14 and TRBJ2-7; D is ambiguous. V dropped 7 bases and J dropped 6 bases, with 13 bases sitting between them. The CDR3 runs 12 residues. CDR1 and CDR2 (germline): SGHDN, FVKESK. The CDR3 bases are TGTGCCAGCAACCACGTCCCCGGCGAGCAGTACTTC. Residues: CASNHVPGEQYF. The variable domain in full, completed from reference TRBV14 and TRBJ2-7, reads EAGVTQFPSHSVIEKGQTVTLRCDPISGHDNLYWYRRVMGKEIKFLLHFVKESKQDESGMPNNRFLAERTGGTYSTLKVQPAELEDSGVYFCASNHVPGEQYFGPGTRLTVT.

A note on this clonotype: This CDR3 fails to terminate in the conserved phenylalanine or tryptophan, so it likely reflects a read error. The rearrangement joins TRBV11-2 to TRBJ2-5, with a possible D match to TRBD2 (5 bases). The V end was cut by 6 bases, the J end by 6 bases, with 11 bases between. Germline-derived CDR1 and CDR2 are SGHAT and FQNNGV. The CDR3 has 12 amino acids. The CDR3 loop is CASSPIGKTQYL. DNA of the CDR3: TGTGCCAGCAGTCCTATCGGGAAGACCCAGTACTTG.

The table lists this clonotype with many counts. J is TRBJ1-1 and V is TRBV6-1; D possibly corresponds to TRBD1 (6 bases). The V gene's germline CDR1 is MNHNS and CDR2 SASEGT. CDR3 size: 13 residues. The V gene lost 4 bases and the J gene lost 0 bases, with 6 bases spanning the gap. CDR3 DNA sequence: TGTGCCAGCAGTGGGACAGTGAACACTGAAGCTTTCTTT. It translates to CASSGTVNTEAFF.

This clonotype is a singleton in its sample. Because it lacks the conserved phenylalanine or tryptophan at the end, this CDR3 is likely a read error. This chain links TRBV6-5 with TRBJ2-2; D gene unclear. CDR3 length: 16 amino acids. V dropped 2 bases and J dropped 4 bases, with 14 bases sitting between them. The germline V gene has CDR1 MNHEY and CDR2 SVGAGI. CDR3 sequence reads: CASSYPNDLGTGELFY. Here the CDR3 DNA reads TGTGCCAGCAGTTACCCAAATGATCTGGGCACCGGGGAGCTGTTTTAT.

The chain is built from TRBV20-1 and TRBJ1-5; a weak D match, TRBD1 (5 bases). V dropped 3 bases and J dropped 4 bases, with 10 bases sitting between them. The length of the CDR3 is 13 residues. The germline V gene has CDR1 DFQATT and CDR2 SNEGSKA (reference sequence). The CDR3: CSARGTLNQPQHF. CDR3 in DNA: TGCAGTGCTAGGGGGACGCTGAATCAGCCCCAGCATTTT.

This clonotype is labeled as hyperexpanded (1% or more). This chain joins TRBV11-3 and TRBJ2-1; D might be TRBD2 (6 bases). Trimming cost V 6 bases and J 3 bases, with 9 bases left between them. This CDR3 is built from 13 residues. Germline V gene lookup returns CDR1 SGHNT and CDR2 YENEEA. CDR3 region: CASSAGGYNEQFF. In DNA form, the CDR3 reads TGTGCCAGCAGTGCCGGGGGCTACAATGAGCAGTTCTTC.

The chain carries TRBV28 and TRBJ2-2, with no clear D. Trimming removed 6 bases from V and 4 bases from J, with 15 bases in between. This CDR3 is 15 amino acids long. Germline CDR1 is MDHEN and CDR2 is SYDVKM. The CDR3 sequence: CASRLAGSSTGELFF. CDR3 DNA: TGTGCCAGCAGATTAGCAGGATCGAGCACCGGGGAGCTGTTTTTT. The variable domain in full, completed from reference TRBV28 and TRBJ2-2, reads DVKVTQSSRYLVKRTGEKVFLECVQDMDHENMFWYRQDPGLGLRLIYFSYDVKMKEKGDIPEGYSVSREKKERFSLILESASTNQTSMYLCASRLAGSSTGELFFGEGSRLTVL.

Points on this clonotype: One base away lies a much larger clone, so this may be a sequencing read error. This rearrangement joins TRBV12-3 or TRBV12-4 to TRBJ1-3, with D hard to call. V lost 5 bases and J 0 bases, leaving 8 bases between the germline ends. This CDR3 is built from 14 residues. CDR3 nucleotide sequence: TGTGCCAGCAGTAGTTGGCTCTCTGGAAACACCATATATTTT. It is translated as CASSSWLSGNTIYF.

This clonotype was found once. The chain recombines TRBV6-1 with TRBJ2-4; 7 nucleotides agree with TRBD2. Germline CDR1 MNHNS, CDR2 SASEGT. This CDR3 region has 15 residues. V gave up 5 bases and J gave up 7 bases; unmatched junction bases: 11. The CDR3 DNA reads TGTGCCAGCAGTCGAGTCGGCGGGAGCTTGAACATTCAGTACTTC. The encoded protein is CASSRVGGSLNIQYF.

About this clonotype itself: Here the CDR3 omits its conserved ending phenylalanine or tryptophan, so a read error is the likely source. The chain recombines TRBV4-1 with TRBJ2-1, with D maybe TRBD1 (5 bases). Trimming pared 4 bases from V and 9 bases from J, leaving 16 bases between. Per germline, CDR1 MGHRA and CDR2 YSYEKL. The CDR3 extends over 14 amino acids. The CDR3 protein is CASSRVTGVGEQFL. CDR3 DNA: TGCGCCAGCAGCCGTGTCACAGGCGTAGGTGAGCAGTTCTTG.

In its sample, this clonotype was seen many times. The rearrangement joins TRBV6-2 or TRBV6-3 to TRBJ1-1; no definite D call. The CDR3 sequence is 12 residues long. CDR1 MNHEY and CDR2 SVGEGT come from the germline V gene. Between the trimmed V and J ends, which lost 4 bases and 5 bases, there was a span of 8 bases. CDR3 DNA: TGTGCCAGCAGTTTAAGGCGGACTGAAGCTTTCTTT. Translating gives CASSLRRTEAFF.

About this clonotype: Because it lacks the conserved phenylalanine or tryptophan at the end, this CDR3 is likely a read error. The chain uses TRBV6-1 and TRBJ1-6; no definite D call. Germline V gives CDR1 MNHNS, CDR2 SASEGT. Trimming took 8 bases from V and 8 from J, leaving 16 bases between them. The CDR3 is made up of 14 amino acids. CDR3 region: CASPANTEHSPLHL. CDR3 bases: TGTGCCAGCCCTGCCAACACGGAGCATTCACCCCTCCACCTT.

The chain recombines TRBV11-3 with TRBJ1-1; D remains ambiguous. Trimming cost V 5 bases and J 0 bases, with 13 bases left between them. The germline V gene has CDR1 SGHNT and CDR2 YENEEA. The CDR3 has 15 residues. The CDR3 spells CASSLSVGMNTEAFF. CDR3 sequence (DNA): TGTGCCAGCAGCCTATCAGTAGGAATGAACACTGAAGCTTTCTTT.